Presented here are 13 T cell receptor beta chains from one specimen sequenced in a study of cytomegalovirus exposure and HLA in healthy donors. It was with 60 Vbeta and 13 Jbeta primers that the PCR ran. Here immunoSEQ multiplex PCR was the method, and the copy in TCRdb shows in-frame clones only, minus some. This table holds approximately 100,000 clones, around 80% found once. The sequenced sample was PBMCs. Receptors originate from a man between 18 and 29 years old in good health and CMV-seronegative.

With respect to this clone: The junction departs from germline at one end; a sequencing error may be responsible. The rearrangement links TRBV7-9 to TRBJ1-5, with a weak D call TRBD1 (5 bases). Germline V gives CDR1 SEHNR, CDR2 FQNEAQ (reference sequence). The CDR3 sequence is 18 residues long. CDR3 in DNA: TGTTCCAGCAGCTTAGTTTGGAGGGGAGGTTCAGGCAATCAGCCCCAGCATTTT. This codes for CSSSLVWRGGSGNQPQHF.

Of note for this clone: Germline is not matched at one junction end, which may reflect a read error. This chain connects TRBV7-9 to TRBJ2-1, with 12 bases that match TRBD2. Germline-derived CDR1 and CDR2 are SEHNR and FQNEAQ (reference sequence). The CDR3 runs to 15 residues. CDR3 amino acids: CSSSLLRLAGDEQFF. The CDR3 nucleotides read TGTTCCAGCAGCCTACTGCGACTAGCGGGGGATGAGCAGTTCTTC.

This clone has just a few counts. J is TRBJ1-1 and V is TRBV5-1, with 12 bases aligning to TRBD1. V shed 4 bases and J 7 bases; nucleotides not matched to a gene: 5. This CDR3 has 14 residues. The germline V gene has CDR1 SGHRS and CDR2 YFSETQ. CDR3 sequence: CASSRGQGADEAFF. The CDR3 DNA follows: TGCGCCAGCAGCCGGGGACAGGGGGCGGATGAAGCTTTCTTT. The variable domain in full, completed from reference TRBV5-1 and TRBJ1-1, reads KAGVTQTPRYLIKTRGQQVTLSCSPISGHRSVSWYQQTPGQGLQFLFEYFSETQRNKGNFPGRFSGRQFSNSRSEMNVSTLELGDSALYLCASSRGQGADEAFFGQGTRLTVV.

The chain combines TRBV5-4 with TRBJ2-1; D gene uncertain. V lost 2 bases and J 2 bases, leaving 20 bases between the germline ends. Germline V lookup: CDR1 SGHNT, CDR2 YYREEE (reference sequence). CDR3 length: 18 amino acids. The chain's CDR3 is CASSLELGPGFTYNEQFF. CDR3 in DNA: TGTGCCAGCAGCTTAGAATTGGGTCCGGGTTTCACCTACAATGAGCAGTTCTTC.

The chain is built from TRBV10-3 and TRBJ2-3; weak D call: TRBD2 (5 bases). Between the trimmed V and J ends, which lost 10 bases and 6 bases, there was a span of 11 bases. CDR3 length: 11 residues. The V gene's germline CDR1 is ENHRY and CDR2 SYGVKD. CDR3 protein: CASSRGDTQYF. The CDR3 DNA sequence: TGTGCCAGCTCTAGAGGGGATACGCAGTATTTT.

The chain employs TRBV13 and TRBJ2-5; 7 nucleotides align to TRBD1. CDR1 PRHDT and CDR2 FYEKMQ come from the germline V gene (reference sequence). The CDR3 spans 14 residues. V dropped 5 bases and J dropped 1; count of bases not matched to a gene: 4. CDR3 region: CASSLRDSQETQYF. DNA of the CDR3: TGTGCCAGCAGCCTCCGGGACAGCCAAGAGACCCAGTACTTC.

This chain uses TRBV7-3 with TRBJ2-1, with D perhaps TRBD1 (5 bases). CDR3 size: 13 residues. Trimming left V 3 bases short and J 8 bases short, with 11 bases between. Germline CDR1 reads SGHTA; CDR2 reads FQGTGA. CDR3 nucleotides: TGTGCCAGCAGCTTCTCTCGCAGGGATGAGCAGTTCTTC. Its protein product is CASSFSRRDEQFF.

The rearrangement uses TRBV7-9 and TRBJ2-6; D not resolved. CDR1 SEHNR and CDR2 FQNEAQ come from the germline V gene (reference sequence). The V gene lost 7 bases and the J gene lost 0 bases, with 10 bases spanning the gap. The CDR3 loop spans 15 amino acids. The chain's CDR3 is CASTLLSSGANVLTF. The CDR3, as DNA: TGTGCCAGCACCTTGTTGAGCTCTGGGGCCAACGTCCTGACTTTC.

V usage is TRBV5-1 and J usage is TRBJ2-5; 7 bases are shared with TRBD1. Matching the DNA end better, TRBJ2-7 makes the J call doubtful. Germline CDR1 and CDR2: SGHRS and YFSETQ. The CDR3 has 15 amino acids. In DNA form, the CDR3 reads TGCGCCAGCAGCTTGCCACGGGACAGTGCCTACGAGCAGTACTTC. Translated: CASSLPRDSAYEQYF.

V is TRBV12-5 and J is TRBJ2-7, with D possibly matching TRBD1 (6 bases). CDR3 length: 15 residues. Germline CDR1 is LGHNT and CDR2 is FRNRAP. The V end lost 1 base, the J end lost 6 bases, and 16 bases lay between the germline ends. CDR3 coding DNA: TGTGCTAGTGGTTTGGGCTCAGGGGCCCCGGGCGAGCAGTACTTC. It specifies CASGLGSGAPGEQYF.

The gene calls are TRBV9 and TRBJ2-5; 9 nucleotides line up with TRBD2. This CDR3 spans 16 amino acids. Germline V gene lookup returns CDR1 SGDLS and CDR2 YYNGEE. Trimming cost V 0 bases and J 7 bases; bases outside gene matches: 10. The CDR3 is CASSVESGGGAGTQYF. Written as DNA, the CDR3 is TGTGCCAGCAGCGTAGAGTCTGGCGGGGGGGCCGGGACCCAGTACTTC. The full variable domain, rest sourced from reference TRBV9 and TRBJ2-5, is DSGVTQTPKHLITATGQRVTLRCSPRSGDLSVYWYQQSLDQGLQFLIQYYNGEERAKGNILERFSAQQFPDLHSELNLSSLELGDSALYFCASSVESGGGAGTQYFGPGTRLLVL.

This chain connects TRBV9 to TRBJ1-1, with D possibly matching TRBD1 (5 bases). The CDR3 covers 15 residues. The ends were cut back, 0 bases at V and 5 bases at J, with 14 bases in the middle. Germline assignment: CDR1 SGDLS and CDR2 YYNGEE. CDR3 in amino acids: CASSVAGGVGTEAFF. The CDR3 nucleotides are TGTGCCAGCAGCGTAGCGGGGGGGGTTGGGACTGAAGCTTTCTTT.

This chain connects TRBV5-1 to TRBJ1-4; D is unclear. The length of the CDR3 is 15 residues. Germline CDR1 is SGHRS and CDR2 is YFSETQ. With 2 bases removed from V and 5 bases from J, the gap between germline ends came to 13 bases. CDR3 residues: CASSFRGPENEKLFF. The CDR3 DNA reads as TGCGCCAGCAGCTTTCGAGGGCCCGAGAATGAAAAACTGTTTTTT.